Below, one TCR beta chain is given with its context. As yet, its antigen is unknown. This specimen belongs to a study of response to subunit inactivated influenza vaccine. Findings of the study overall: The authors offered the suggestion that each seasonal influenza vaccination recruits few new T cells.

Via MiXCR, TCRdb re-called the RT-PCR reads, giving one row per CDR3 protein. The sample holds 630,000 or so distinct CDR3 sequences, 15% to 18% seen once. CDR1 is SGHTA and CDR2 is FQGNSA in the germline V gene. The length of the CDR3 is 16 residues. The V segment lost 5 bases and the J segment 8 bases; nucleotides outside the gene matches: 12. The sequenced sample was PBMCs from blood, obtained 11 to 12 days after vaccination. This chain connects TRBV7-2 to TRBJ1-6; 7 bases fit TRBD1. The source is a man aged 50-60 years who received an inactivated influenza vaccine. Here the CDR3 DNA reads TGTGCCAGCAGCATTAGACAGGGAGGCTTGTATTCACCCCTCCACTTT. It codes for CASSIRQGGLYSPLHF.